These 13 T cell receptor beta chains were sequenced from one sample in a study of tumor and adjacent non-tumor tissue in lung cancer (dated by TCRdb to the late 2010s). Preparation of the library involved multiplex PCR. The sequencer was an Illumina HiSeq 2500. TCRbeta libraries were built by three rounds of nested PCR using primers (Table S4), following protocols modified from ARM-PCR. TCRdb cleaned the public reads at Q25 with fastp, built clones with MiXCR and kept in-frame beta chains. For every CDR3 protein sequence, its rows merge into one entry that carries the most common genes and DNA. The sample table lists tens of thousands of distinct CDR3 sequences, 74% of them with a count of one. Roughly 25% of the sample is taken by the ten largest. RNA was isolated from bulk unsorted tissue, and RNA quality was assessed with a NanoDrop ND-1000 and an Agilent 2100. Normal lung samples were distant non-tumor tissue taken more than 3 cm from the tumor edge.

The source material was distant non-tumor lung tissue. The receptors here all came from a woman aged 55-70 years with non-small cell lung cancer.

Concerning this clonotype itself: Without the conserved terminal phenylalanine or tryptophan, this CDR3 likely stems from a read error. CDR3 in amino acids: CTSSYHSNQPQHL. Written as DNA, the CDR3 is TGTACTAGCAGCTATCATAGCAATCAGCCCCAGCATCTT. This chain connects TRBV11-2 to TRBJ1-5; D is unresolved. CDR3 length equals 13 residues. The germline V gene encodes CDR1 SGHAT and CDR2 FQNNGV.

The chain couples TRBV28 to TRBJ2-5; D is perhaps TRBD1 (7 bases). This CDR3 has 15 residues. Trimming took off 9 bases at V and 8 bases at J, with 25 bases between the two ends. The germline gives CDR1 MDHEN, CDR2 SYDVKM. The CDR3 DNA sequence: TGTGCCAGAAGCCGACGGCGGGACAGCTCAACAACCCAGTACTTC. Its translation: CARSRRRDSSTTQYF.

V usage is TRBV29-1 and J usage is TRBJ1-1; D unclear. The CDR3 sequence is 14 residues long. CDR1 SQVTM and CDR2 ANQGSEA come from the germline V gene. V shed 5 bases and J shed 1 base, with 14 bases lying between them. This CDR3 is CSVLERAGNTEAFF. In DNA, the CDR3 is TGCAGCGTTCTAGAAAGGGCGGGGAACACTGAAGCTTTCTTT. Combining the CDR3 with reference TRBV29-1 and TRBJ1-1 gives the whole variable domain SAVISQKPSRDICQRGTSLTIQCQVDSQVTMMFWYRQQPGQSLTLIATANQGSEATYESGFVIDKFPISRPNLTFSTLTVSNMSPEDSSIYLCSVLERAGNTEAFFGQGTRLTVV.

As for this clonotype: At one boundary the junction diverges from the germline segment, which might be a read error. J is TRBJ2-3 and V is TRBV10-2; perhaps TRBD1 as D (5 bases). Germline V lookup: CDR1 WSHSY, CDR2 SAAADI. This CDR3 contains 12 residues. CDR3: CASTHRPDMQYF. The CDR3 DNA follows: TGCGCCAGCACGCACAGGCCCGATATGCAGTATTTT.

The rearrangement joins TRBV11-3 to TRBJ2-1, with 8 bases aligning to TRBD2. In germline, CDR1 is SGHNT, CDR2 YENEEA. The CDR3 sequence is 15 residues long. V lost 10 bases to trimming and J lost 9 bases; unmatched junction nucleotides: 17. The CDR3 here is CAINTGNSGIVEQFF. The CDR3 coding sequence is TGTGCCATCAATACCGGGAATAGCGGGATTGTTGAGCAGTTCTTC.

Comments on this clonotype: The conserved final phenylalanine or tryptophan is absent from the CDR3, which likely points to a read error. This chain links TRBV7-9 with TRBJ2-2, with D maybe TRBD1 (5 bases). Trimming removed 3 bases from V and 8 bases from J, with 13 bases in between. The CDR3 is 14 amino acids. The germline CDR1 and CDR2 sequences are SEHNR and FQNEAQ (reference sequence). CDR3: CASSFTQGSGELFL. CDR3 DNA: TGTGCCAGCAGCTTCACTCAGGGCAGTGGGGAGCTGTTTTTA.

A few counts support this clonotype. The chain joins TRBV5-1 to TRBJ1-2, with 7 bases matching TRBD1. This CDR3 has 14 amino acids. The germline V gene has CDR1 SGHRS and CDR2 YFSETQ. With 4 bases clipped from V and 0 bases from J, the junction kept 3 bases outside the gene matches. DNA for the CDR3: TGCGCCAGCAGCGGCGGGACAGCTAACTATGGCTACACCTTC. It yields the protein CASSGGTANYGYTF.

This clonotype was detected only once. At one of its ends the junction is not consistent with the germline gene, which may arise from a read error. The gene calls are TRBV6-2 or TRBV6-3 and TRBJ2-2; a possible D gene is TRBD2 (5 bases). The germline V gene has CDR1 MNHEY and CDR2 SVGEGT. This CDR3 has 17 residues. CDR3 sequence: CAGSYTQQRAYTGELFF. The CDR3 DNA reads as TGCGCCGGCAGTTACACCCAACAGAGGGCCTACACCGGGGAGCTGTTTTTT.

The chain couples TRBV2 to TRBJ2-7, with 7 bases matching TRBD1. V shed 6 bases, J shed 7 bases, and the junction held 9 bases outside the gene matches. CDR3 length: 13 amino acids. Germline V gene lookup returns CDR1 SNHLY and CDR2 FYNNEI. The CDR3 nucleotides are TGTGCCAGCAGCCCGACAGGGCGAGAGGAGCAGTACTTC. It is translated as CASSPTGREEQYF. Using reference TRBV2 and TRBJ2-7 for the parts outside the CDR3, the full variable domain is EPEVTQTPSHQVTQMGQEVILRCVPISNHLYFYWYRQILGQKVEFLVSFYNNEISEKSEIFDDQFSVERPDGSNFTLKIRSTKLEDSAMYFCASSPTGREEQYFGPGTRLTVT.

To note about this clonotype: One junction end does not reproduce the germline sequence, and a read error may be involved. The chain joins TRBV4-3 to TRBJ2-4; D is undetermined. The CDR3 extends over 13 amino acids. Germline lookup yields CDR1 LGHNA and CDR2 YSLEER. The chain's CDR3 is CTSSPSIQNIRCF. CDR3 bases: TGCACCAGCAGCCCCAGTATCCAAAACATTCGGTGCTTC.

With respect to this clonotype: This may be a read error: a much more frequent sequence differs by one nucleotide. The J gene is TRBJ2-2, the V gene TRBV6-2 or TRBV6-3; D may be TRBD1 or TRBD2 (5 bases each). This CDR3 is built from 17 residues. The germline CDR1 and CDR2 sequences are MNHEY and SVGEGT. This chain's CDR3 is CVSSRSSGASGTGELFF. CDR3 DNA sequence: TGTGTCAGCAGTAGATCTTCCGGGGCAAGTGGGACCGGGGAGCTGTTTTTT.

To note about this clonotype: A read error may explain this, as a much larger clone is one base away. The CDR3 coding sequence is TGTGCCAGCAACCCAGGATGGAACACTGAAGCTTTCTTT. It yields the protein CASNPGWNTEAFF. The V call is TRBV12-3 or TRBV12-4, the J call TRBJ1-1; D is unresolved. The ends were cut back, 7 bases at V and 1 base at J, with 10 bases in the middle. The CDR3 consists of 13 residues.

As concerns this clonotype: The junction departs from the called germline gene at one end, perhaps through a read error. The rearrangement uses TRBV4-1 and TRBJ1-3; TRBD1 might be the D (5 bases). This CDR3 region has 15 residues. CDR1 is MGHRA, CDR2 YSYEKL, per germline. CDR3 sequence: CVSSQGTDRRNTIYF. The CDR3 DNA sequence: TGCGTCAGCAGCCAAGGGACGGATAGAAGAAACACCATATATTTT.